The 13 T cell receptor beta chains reported below all come from one sample, sequenced in a study of T cell responses to AZD1222 COVID-19 vaccine. The data were produced by immunoSEQ multiplex PCR, yet TCRdb's version contains in-frame clones alone and is incomplete. The sample consists of 84,000 or so clones, around 89% of them appearing once. Source: peripheral blood, taken on day 0 of AZD1222 vaccination. These receptors originate from an adult in good health.

The chain couples TRBV5-1 to TRBJ1-2, with TRBD1 identical over 8 bases. CDR3 size: 14 residues. V shed 0 bases and J 6 bases; nucleotides not matched to a gene: 4. Looked up from germline, CDR1 is SGHRS and CDR2 is YFSETQ. The CDR3 DNA follows: TGCGCCAGCAGCTTGGGGACAGGGATTCATGGCTACACCTTC. It encodes CASSLGTGIHGYTF.

The CDR3: CASSSQGAGGELFF. The CDR3 DNA is TGTGCCAGTAGTTCACAGGGGGCAGGCGGGGAGCTGTTTTTT. V usage is TRBV19 and J usage is TRBJ2-2; 9 nucleotides line up with TRBD1. CDR3 length: 14 amino acids. The V gene's germline CDR1 is LNHDA and CDR2 SQIVND (reference sequence). Trimming removed 5 bases from V and 7 bases from J; junction bases left unmatched: 5.

The V and J genes are TRBV19 and TRBJ2-7, with D tentatively TRBD1 (6 bases). The ends were cut back, 4 bases at V and 6 bases at J, with 40 bases in the middle. Germline CDR1 and CDR2: LNHDA and SQIVND (reference sequence). The CDR3 runs 22 residues. CDR3 coding DNA: TGTGCCAGTAGTAATCAGCTCCAAATTGTACAGGGTTCCTTAGAGTATCGCTCCGAGCAGTACTTC. It specifies CASSNQLQIVQGSLEYRSEQYF. The full variable domain, in which reference TRBV19 and TRBJ2-7 provide the parts outside the CDR3, is DGGITQSPKYLFRKEGQNVTLSCEQNLNHDAMYWYRQDPGQGLRLIYYSQIVNDFQKGDIAEGYSVSREKKESFPLTVTSAQKNPTAFYLCASSNQLQIVQGSLEYRSEQYFGPGTRLTVT.

The V and J genes are TRBV4-2 and TRBJ1-4; the match to TRBD1 covers 11 bases. Germline-derived CDR1 and CDR2 are LGHNA and YNFKEQ. V lost 4 bases, J lost 6 bases, and 1 base stayed unmatched. This CDR3 spans 14 amino acids. The CDR3 coding sequence is TGTGCCAGCAGCCGGGACAGGGGGGATGAAAAACTGTTTTTT. Its protein product is CASSRDRGDEKLFF.

CDR3 nucleotide sequence: TGTGCCAGCAGACTGGACAGCGAGCAGTACTTC. It codes for CASRLDSEQYF. This chain joins TRBV28 and TRBJ2-7; possibly TRBD1 for D (6 bases). The CDR3 is 11 residues long. The V end lost 6 bases, the J end lost 6 bases, and 9 bases lay between the germline ends. Germline V gene lookup returns CDR1 MDHEN and CDR2 SYDVKM.

The gene calls are TRBV5-1 and TRBJ2-1; D possibly corresponds to TRBD2 (5 bases). V was pared by 6 bases and J by 1 base, with 11 bases between. This CDR3 spans 14 amino acids. CDR1 is SGHRS and CDR2 is YFSETQ in the germline V gene. The CDR3 nucleotides read TGCGCCAGCATTCCCAGCGGATCCTACAATGAGCAGTTCTTC. Amino acid sequence: CASIPSGSYNEQFF.

This chain joins TRBV10-3 and TRBJ2-5; D possibly corresponds to TRBD1 (5 bases). V was clipped by 0 bases and J by 3 bases, with 11 bases between them. The CDR3 is 15 residues long. Germline assignment: CDR1 ENHRY and CDR2 SYGVKD. In DNA form, the CDR3 reads TGTGCCATCAGTGAGTCTAAGACAGCCAAAGAGACCCAGTACTTC. It encodes CAISESKTAKETQYF.

The V and J genes are TRBV6-5 and TRBJ2-3, with no clear D. The CDR3 is 16 residues long. Germline CDR1 is MNHEY and CDR2 is SVGAGI. V dropped 0 bases and J dropped 0 bases, with 10 bases sitting between them. In nucleotides, the CDR3 is TGTGCCAGCAGTTACTCGTGGTCTGGGAGCACAGATACGCAGTATTTT. Its protein product is CASSYSWSGSTDTQYF.

This chain uses TRBV24-1 with TRBJ2-5; no clear D gene. Looked up from germline, CDR1 is KGHDR and CDR2 is SFDVKD. The CDR3 is 12 residues long. Trimming removed 4 bases from V and 2 bases from J, with 4 bases in between. The CDR3, as DNA: TGTGCCACCAGTGACACTCAAGAGACCCAGTACTTC. Residues: CATSDTQETQYF.

The genes are TRBV19 and TRBJ1-5; D possibly corresponds to TRBD1 (6 bases). CDR3 length: 19 residues. Trimming took 0 bases from V and 0 from J, leaving 18 bases between them. Germline V gene lookup returns CDR1 LNHDA and CDR2 SQIVND (reference sequence). The CDR3 DNA is TGTGCCAGTAGTATAGATTGGGGGACACGAGAATATAGCAATCAGCCCCAGCATTTT. It encodes CASSIDWGTREYSNQPQHF.

The sample holds one count of this clone. The rearrangement links TRBV15 to TRBJ1-2; D is possibly TRBD1 (5 bases). Germline CDR1 reads LNHNV; CDR2 reads YYDKDF (reference sequence). Trimming cost V 1 base and J 5 bases, with 8 bases left between them. The CDR3 length is 13 residues. The CDR3 loop reads CATSRAGIYGYTF. The CDR3 DNA follows: TGTGCCACCAGCAGAGCAGGGATATATGGCTACACCTTC.

This chain links TRBV19 with TRBJ1-5; TRBD1 matches at 7 bases. The CDR3 sequence is 15 residues long. The V gene end was trimmed by 5 bases and the J gene end by 5 bases; junction bases not matched to a gene: 9. Per germline, CDR1 LNHDA and CDR2 SQIVND (reference sequence). The CDR3 bases are TGTGCCAGTAGTGGCAGGGGGATCCCAGATCAGCCCCAGCATTTT. This encodes CASSGRGIPDQPQHF.

This clone was recorded only once. The genes are TRBV14 and TRBJ2-1; D not certain. CDR1 is SGHDN, CDR2 FVKESK, per germline. This CDR3 is built from 14 residues. V lost 3 bases and J lost 0, with 6 bases in between. The CDR3, as DNA: TGTGCCAGCAGCCACCCAAGCTCCTACAATGAGCAGTTCTTC. Protein sequence: CASSHPSSYNEQFF.